This T cell receptor (beta chain) derives from a study of blood T cell repertoires in COVID-19. J was trimmed by 3 bases and V by 3 bases; bases with no gene match: 0. The CDR3 contains 13 residues. Looked up from germline, CDR1 is LNHDA and CDR2 is SQIVND (reference sequence). TCRdb keeps only in-frame clones here, not all; method: immunoSEQ multiplex PCR. The sample contains around 120,000 clones, roughly nine tenths of which appear only once. Sequenced sample: peripheral blood. This TCR was recovered from a human donor in a cohort sampled during active COVID-19. The V and J genes are TRBV19 and TRBJ2-3, with 7 nucleotides matching TRBD2. The chain's CDR3 is CASSMGGTDTQYF. The CDR3 DNA reads TGTGCCAGTAGTATGGGAGGGACAGATACGCAGTATTTT.